This T cell receptor (beta chain) comes out of a study of identical twins (dated by TCRdb to 2016 to 2018). A note on the overall study: TCR alpha and beta repertoires from monozygotic twins, unrelated adults of various ages and cord blood were deep-sequenced to test whether fetal clonotypes persist. To rule out contamination, the twin experiments were replicated at different times with different library preparation protocols. Study-wide findings and limitations: Zero-insertion analyses could be partly confounded by invariant T cells such as MAIT and iNKT, though diverse VJ usage argued against such confounding for most clonotypes. In monozygotic twins, recombination models systematically underestimated out-of-frame TCR alpha sharing, but the models matched the sharing seen between unrelated individuals. Conclusions relied on cross-sectional statistical analysis, since the same donors could not be followed over many years. Compared with coincidental sharing between unrelated individuals, an excess of low generation-probability sequences was observed among out-of-frame TCR alpha sequences shared between twins. Fewer insertions were carried by abundant cord blood beta clonotypes, a similar but weaker trend appeared in young adult naive repertoires, and no such trend appeared in memory repertoires. A weaker excess of twin sharing was found in beta out-of-frame sequences because the signal-to-noise ratio was lowered by fewer shared sequences.

In its sample, this clonotype was seen many times. Its recognized antigen is unknown. No much larger clonotype is one base removed from it; base qualities were not supplied. Every donor in the study was a healthy Caucasian. Three pairs of female monozygotic twins, all aged about 18 to 30 years, were included in the twin cohort. Positive isolation kits from Invitrogen were used to isolate CD4+ and CD8+ T cell populations. Receptor libraries were prepared by 5' RACE. Instrument on record: Illumina HiSeq 2000. Template switching added a universal primer binding site, and the final cDNA carried a unique molecular identifier that allowed TCR cDNA molecules to be counted accurately. Specific primers in the conserved constant-segment region were used to synthesize first-strand cDNA for the TCR alpha and beta chains. To control for contamination, every cDNA library was double barcoded, receiving both a SMART-Mk sample barcode and Illumina barcodes. Two successive PCR steps introduced TruSeq adapter sequences along with Illumina sample barcodes. Sequencing of the TCR alpha and beta cDNA libraries was done on the Illumina HiSeq platform using custom primers. In the paper's pipeline: MiGEC was used to process raw reads and extract unique molecular identifiers, and MiXCR was used to find CDR3 positions. For each individual, recombination models were inferred using an EM algorithm with the repgenHMM and IGoR tools. The analysis of shared clonotypes was done with the tcR package in R, with sharing normalized by the product of cloneset sizes. To study raw recombination without the effects of thymic and clonal selection, out-of-frame nonproductive sequences were analyzed. TCRdb took the public reads, trimmed them with fastp at Q25, ran MiXCR for clone calling and kept in-frame beta chains. Rows merge per CDR3 protein into single entries with the most common DNA and genes. The authors' filters were not applied to this entry. The sample records roughly 280,000 distinct CDR3 sequences, over 8.5% of which are singletons. The ten largest clonotypes hold roughly 6.4% of the sample.

These data were also filed under a second study, of yellow fever vaccine responses in identical twins. The second study reports: The authors reported that the T cell response to vaccination in identical twins appeared partly convergent and partly personalized. The study precisely tracked vaccine-responding T cell clones in identical twins.

The sequenced sample was CD8+ T cells sorted from blood. The TCR comes from a woman between 18 and 29 years old in good health.

The DNA sequence follows: TGTGCCAGCAGTTCCAAGGACGGGACCTACGAGCAGTACTTC. Its translation is CASSSKDGTYEQYF. Rearrangement joined TRBV12-3 or TRBV12-4 to TRBJ2-7, with TRBD2 tentatively as D gene (5 bases match). Deletion took 4 bases off V and 2 bases off J, with a span of 12 bases between the germline ends. The CDR3 holds 14 amino acids from the cysteine to the phenylalanine. Only CDR3 DNA remains: 42 bases, in frame from the first base.